Listed below are T cell receptor beta chains from one sample, sequenced in a study of cytomegalovirus exposure and HLA in healthy donors. The data were produced by immunoSEQ multiplex PCR, yet TCRdb's version contains in-frame clones alone and is incomplete. Of 85,000 to 100,000 clones in the sample, around three quarters were seen once. The sequenced material came from PBMCs. These receptors were obtained from a human donor in good health. Both conserved end residues are part of each CDR3. D genes are given only for firm matches. Clone size is not always given. Where it is, it says once, few, many or a class for expanded clones.

d_call: TRBD1; j_call: TRBJ1-2; clone_size: -; v_call: TRBV5-1; cdr3_nt: TGCGCCAGCAGCTTGGAAGGACAGGGGGCTGGTGGCTACACCTTC; cdr3_aa: CASSLEGQGAGGYTF
d_call: TRBD1; j_call: TRBJ1-1; clone_size: -; v_call: TRBV19; cdr3_nt: TGTGCCAGTAGCAAGGGGGCACCTCTGAACACTGAAGCTTTCTTT; cdr3_aa: CASSKGAPLNTEAFF
d_call: -; j_call: TRBJ2-7; clone_size: -; v_call: TRBV19; cdr3_nt: TGTGCCAGTAGTTCCAGAAAGCAGTACTTC; cdr3_aa: CASSSRKQYF
d_call: -; j_call: TRBJ2-7; clone_size: -; v_call: TRBV6-5; cdr3_nt: TGTGCCAGCAGTGCGGCGGTCCCGGCTACGAAGCAGTACTTC; cdr3_aa: CASSAAVPATKQYF
d_call: TRBD1; j_call: TRBJ1-4; clone_size: few; v_call: TRBV2; cdr3_nt: TGTGCCAGCAGTGTCAACAGGGGTGAAAAACTGTTTTTT; cdr3_aa: CASSVNRGEKLFF
d_call: -; j_call: TRBJ1-2; clone_size: once; v_call: TRBV29-1; cdr3_nt: TGCAGCGTGGGTTTGACATCTACTAACTATGGCTACACCTTC; cdr3_aa: CSVGLTSTNYGYTF
d_call: -; j_call: TRBJ2-7; clone_size: -; v_call: TRBV2; cdr3_nt: TGTGCCAGCAGTGTAGGGCAGGGTGGCACCTACGAGCAGTACTTC; cdr3_aa: CASSVGQGGTYEQYF
d_call: TRBD1; j_call: TRBJ1-5; clone_size: -; v_call: TRBV18; cdr3_nt: TGTGCCAGCTCTCCCGGACAGGGCGGCAATCAGCCCCAGCATTTT; cdr3_aa: CASSPGQGGNQPQHF
d_call: TRBD2; j_call: TRBJ2-7; clone_size: few; v_call: TRBV5-4; cdr3_nt: TGTGCCAGCAGCCTAGCGGGGGGTTATGGCGAGCAGTACTTC; cdr3_aa: CASSLAGGYGEQYF
d_call: TRBD2; j_call: TRBJ2-7; clone_size: -; v_call: TRBV9; cdr3_nt: TGTGCCAGCAGCGTAGACCCTGGGACTAGCGGAGCCTACGAGCAGTACTTC; cdr3_aa: CASSVDPGTSGAYEQYF
d_call: TRBD1; j_call: TRBJ1-2; clone_size: -; v_call: TRBV7-6; cdr3_nt: TGTGCCAGCAGCTTAGTTCCCGTCTCGGGACAGGGGGCTAGGGGCTACACCTTC; cdr3_aa: CASSLVPVSGQGARGYTF
d_call: TRBD2; j_call: TRBJ2-5; clone_size: -; v_call: TRBV5-4; cdr3_nt: TGTGCCAGCACCACGGAGCGGGGGGGCATCCAAGAGACCCAGTACTTC; cdr3_aa: CASTTERGGIQETQYF
d_call: -; j_call: TRBJ2-7; clone_size: -; v_call: TRBV11-1; cdr3_nt: TGTGCCAGCAGCCCCCTACGATCCTACGAGCAGTACTTC; cdr3_aa: CASSPLRSYEQYF
d_call: -; j_call: TRBJ2-2; clone_size: -; v_call: TRBV30; cdr3_nt: TGTGCCGGGAGACTGAACACCGGGGAGCTGTTTTTT; cdr3_aa: CAGRLNTGELFF
d_call: TRBD2; j_call: TRBJ2-1; clone_size: few; v_call: TRBV5-1; cdr3_nt: TGCGCCAGCAGAATGAGCGGGGGGACTTGGAATGAGCAGTTCTTC; cdr3_aa: CASRMSGGTWNEQFF
d_call: -; j_call: TRBJ2-2; clone_size: -; v_call: TRBV29-1; cdr3_nt: TGCAGCGCGGGACAGAACACCGGGGAGCTGTTTTTT; cdr3_aa: CSAGQNTGELFF
d_call: TRBD1; j_call: TRBJ1-4; clone_size: -; v_call: TRBV19; cdr3_nt: TGTGCCAGTACCTTGACAGGGATGAACGAAAAACTGTTTTTT; cdr3_aa: CASTLTGMNEKLFF
d_call: TRBD2; j_call: TRBJ2-5; clone_size: -; v_call: TRBV27; cdr3_nt: TGTGCCAGCAGTTCGGGACTAGCGGGAGGGCAAGAGACCCAGTACTTC; cdr3_aa: CASSSGLAGGQETQYF
d_call: TRBD2; j_call: TRBJ2-3; clone_size: -; v_call: TRBV7-2; cdr3_nt: TGTGCCAGCAGCTTAGAAGGGACTAGCCTATTCAAGACGCAGTATTTT; cdr3_aa: CASSLEGTSLFKTQYF
d_call: TRBD1; j_call: TRBJ2-3; clone_size: -; v_call: TRBV11-2; cdr3_nt: TGTGCCAGCAGACTATCTACCGGGACAGGGGAGTATTTT; cdr3_aa: CASRLSTGTGEYF
d_call: TRBD1; j_call: TRBJ2-7; clone_size: -; v_call: TRBV6-6; cdr3_nt: TGTGCCAGCAGTCGGTCGCCGGACAGGGGCAACGAGCAGTACTTC; cdr3_aa: CASSRSPDRGNEQYF
d_call: TRBD1; j_call: TRBJ1-5; clone_size: -; v_call: TRBV5-1; cdr3_nt: TGCGCCAGCAGTAGAGGGGGCGCGGGGCAGCCCCAGCATTTT; cdr3_aa: CASSRGGAGQPQHF
d_call: -; j_call: TRBJ2-1; clone_size: -; v_call: TRBV4-1; cdr3_nt: TGCGCCAGCAGCCAAGAACGAGGGTATGAGCAGTTCTTC; cdr3_aa: CASSQERGYEQFF
d_call: TRBD1; j_call: TRBJ2-5; clone_size: -; v_call: TRBV5-4; cdr3_nt: TGTGCCAGCAGCCCGACAGGGCGACAAGAGACCCAGTACTTC; cdr3_aa: CASSPTGRQETQYF
d_call: -; j_call: TRBJ2-7; clone_size: -; v_call: TRBV6-6; cdr3_nt: TGTGCCAGCAGTTACTCGCGGGACCGTTCCTACGAGCAGTACTTC; cdr3_aa: CASSYSRDRSYEQYF
d_call: -; j_call: TRBJ1-1; clone_size: -; v_call: TRBV18; cdr3_nt: TGTGCCAGCTCAGTGGGGCAGAACACTGAAGCTTTCTTT; cdr3_aa: CASSVGQNTEAFF
d_call: TRBD2; j_call: TRBJ2-5; clone_size: -; v_call: TRBV5-1; cdr3_nt: TGCGCCAGCAGCTTGGGGCTAGCGGGGGGACAAGAGACCCAGTACTTC; cdr3_aa: CASSLGLAGGQETQYF
d_call: TRBD1; j_call: TRBJ1-2; clone_size: -; v_call: TRBV2; cdr3_nt: TGTGCCAGCGAGCGGGGACAGGCGGACTATGGCTACACCTTC; cdr3_aa: CASERGQADYGYTF
d_call: -; j_call: TRBJ1-2; clone_size: few; v_call: TRBV4-1; cdr3_nt: TGCGCCAGCAGCCAAGAGGACAGTCCTAACTATGGCTACACCTTC; cdr3_aa: CASSQEDSPNYGYTF
d_call: TRBD1; j_call: TRBJ1-4; clone_size: -; v_call: TRBV10-1; cdr3_nt: TGCGCCAGCAGTCCAGGGGGCCCCAGGGCCCATGAGAGAGAAAAACTGTTTTTT; cdr3_aa: CASSPGGPRAHEREKLFF
d_call: -; j_call: TRBJ2-5; clone_size: -; v_call: TRBV27; cdr3_nt: TGTGCCGGCAGTACCCGGACAGCTGAGACCCAGTACTTC; cdr3_aa: CAGSTRTAETQYF
d_call: -; j_call: TRBJ1-2; clone_size: -; v_call: TRBV7-9; cdr3_nt: TGTGCCACCGAGGGACTTAACTATGGCTACACCTTC; cdr3_aa: CATEGLNYGYTF
d_call: TRBD2; j_call: TRBJ2-5; clone_size: -; v_call: TRBV6-5; cdr3_nt: TGTGCCAGCAGTTACTCTACGGGAGGGTTCGGGACCCAGTACTTC; cdr3_aa: CASSYSTGGFGTQYF
d_call: TRBD1; j_call: TRBJ2-2; clone_size: -; v_call: TRBV25-1; cdr3_nt: TGTGCCAGCAGAACAGGGGGCGAGAACACCGGGGAGCTGTTTTTT; cdr3_aa: CASRTGGENTGELFF